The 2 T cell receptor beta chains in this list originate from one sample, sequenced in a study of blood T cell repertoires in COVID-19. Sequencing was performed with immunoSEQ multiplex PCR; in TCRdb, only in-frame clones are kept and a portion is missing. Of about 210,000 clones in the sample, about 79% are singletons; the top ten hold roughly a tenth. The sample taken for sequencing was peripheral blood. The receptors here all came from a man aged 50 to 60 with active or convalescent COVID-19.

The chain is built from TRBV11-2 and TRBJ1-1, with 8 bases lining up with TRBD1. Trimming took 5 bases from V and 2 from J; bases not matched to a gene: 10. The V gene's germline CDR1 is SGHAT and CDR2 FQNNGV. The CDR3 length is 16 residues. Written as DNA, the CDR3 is TGTGCCAGCAGCCTAAGATCCCAGGGGGCTAACACTGAAGCTTTCTTT. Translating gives CASSLRSQGANTEAFF.

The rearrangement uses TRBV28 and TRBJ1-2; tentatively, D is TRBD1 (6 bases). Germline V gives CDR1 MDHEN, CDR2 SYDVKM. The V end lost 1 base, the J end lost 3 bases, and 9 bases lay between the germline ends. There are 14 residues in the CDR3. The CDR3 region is CASSLSAGDYGYTF. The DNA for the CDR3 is TGTGCCAGCAGTTTATCGGCAGGGGACTATGGCTACACCTTC.